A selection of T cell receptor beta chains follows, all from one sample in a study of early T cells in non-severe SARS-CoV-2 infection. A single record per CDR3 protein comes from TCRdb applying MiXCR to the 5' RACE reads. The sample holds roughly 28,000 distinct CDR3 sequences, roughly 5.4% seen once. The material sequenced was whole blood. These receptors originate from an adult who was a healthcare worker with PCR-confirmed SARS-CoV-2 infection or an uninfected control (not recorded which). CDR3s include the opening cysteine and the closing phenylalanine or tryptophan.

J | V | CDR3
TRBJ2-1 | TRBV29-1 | CSVETTSGIYNEQFF
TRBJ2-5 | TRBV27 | CASSTQRESEETQYF
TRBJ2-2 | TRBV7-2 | CASSYEGGGTGELFF
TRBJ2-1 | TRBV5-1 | CASSLVGPYNEQFF
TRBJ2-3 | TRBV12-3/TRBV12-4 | CAIRTGADTQYF
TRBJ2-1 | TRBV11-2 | CASSLASGANNEQFF
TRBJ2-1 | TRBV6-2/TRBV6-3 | CASSFQGQSSYNEQFF
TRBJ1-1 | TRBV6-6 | CASRATANTEAFF
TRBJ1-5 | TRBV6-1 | CASRPQGRLNQPQHF
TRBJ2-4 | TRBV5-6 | CASSSRSLGAGQYF
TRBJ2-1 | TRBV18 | CASSPGTTGPEFF
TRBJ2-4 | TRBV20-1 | CSAISGGQAKNIQYF
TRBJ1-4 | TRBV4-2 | CASSQALGQGAEKLFF
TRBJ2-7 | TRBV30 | CAWSASLTPAGPYEQYF
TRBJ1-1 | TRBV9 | CASSPPLTGGTEAFF
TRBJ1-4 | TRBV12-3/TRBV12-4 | CASSSQGINEKLFF
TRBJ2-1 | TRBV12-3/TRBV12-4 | CASTPGISYNEQFF
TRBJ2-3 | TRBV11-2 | CASSNGVQLAGDLDTQYF
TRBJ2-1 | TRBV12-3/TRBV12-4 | CASSSGQGHNEQFF
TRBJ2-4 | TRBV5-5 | CASSLETGHIQYF
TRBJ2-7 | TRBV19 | CASSVAGQGYEQYF
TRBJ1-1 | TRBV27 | CASSQLALNTEAFF
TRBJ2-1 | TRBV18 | CASSPQSGLAREQFF
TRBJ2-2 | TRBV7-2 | CASSLPIKSGELFF
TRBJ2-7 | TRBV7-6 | CASSTGHYSYEQYF
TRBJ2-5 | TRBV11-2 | CASSSLRTGETQYF
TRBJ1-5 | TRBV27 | CASSRGGGGNQPRHF
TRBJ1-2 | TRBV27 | CASSPLRGDKDYGYTF
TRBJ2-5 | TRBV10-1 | CASSDPDTRETQYF
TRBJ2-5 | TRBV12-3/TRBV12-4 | CASSQPGQRTRWETQYF
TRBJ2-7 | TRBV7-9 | CASSDGLTLLSEQYF
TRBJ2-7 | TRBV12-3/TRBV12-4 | CASSHRTSGSGSYEQYF
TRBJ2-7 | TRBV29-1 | CSVEGATTYEQYF
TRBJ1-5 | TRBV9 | CASSPGQGANQPQHF
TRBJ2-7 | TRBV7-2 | CASSFSYEQYF
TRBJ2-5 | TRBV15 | CATSLTGQGLWETQYF
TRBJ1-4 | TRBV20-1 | CSAMVDSGGGTNEKLFF
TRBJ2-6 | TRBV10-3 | CAIKGSGANVLTF
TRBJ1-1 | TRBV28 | CASSFSGASAEAFF
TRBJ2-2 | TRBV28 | CASSMDRTDLWNTGELFF
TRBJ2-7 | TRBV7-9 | CASSRGPYEQYF
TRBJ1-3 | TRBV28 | CASSYTTISGNTIYF
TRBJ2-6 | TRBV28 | CATHPGRQSYSGANVLTF
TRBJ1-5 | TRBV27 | CASSLQGKYQPQHF
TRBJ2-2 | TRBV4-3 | CASSQAAGATGELFF